This is a list of T cell receptor beta chains from one sample in a study of blood T cell repertoires in COVID-19. Assay used: immunoSEQ multiplex PCR; TCRdb lists only in-frame clones, some missing. The data hold 250,000 to 350,000 clones, with around 87% observed a single time. Sequenced material: PBMCs or T cells enriched from blood (not recorded which). Every receptor here comes from a woman aged 25 to 39 who had recovered from COVID-19. Both conserved end residues are part of each CDR3. D genes are given only for firm matches. Part of the rows lack a size; the others show once, few, many or a class for expanded clones.

len	d_gene	abundance	v_gene	j_gene	CDR3aa	CDR3nt
14	-	-	TRBV19	TRBJ1-2	CASSITGGDYGYTF	TGTGCCAGTAGTATAACGGGAGGAGACTATGGCTACACCTTC
10	-	-	TRBV12-3/TRBV12-4	TRBJ1-1	CASSDSEAFF	TGTGCCAGCAGTGACAGTGAAGCTTTCTTT
14	TRBD1	-	TRBV6-5	TRBJ1-6	CASSLTGGDSPLHF	TGTGCCAGCAGCCTAACAGGGGGAGATTCACCCCTCCACTTT
14	TRBD2	-	TRBV4-3	TRBJ2-3	CASSQDGGEDTQYF	TGCGCCAGCAGCCAAGATGGGGGGGAAGATACGCAGTATTTT
13	TRBD1	-	TRBV27	TRBJ2-2	CASSLTGVGELFF	TGTGCCAGCAGTCTCACAGGGGTAGGGGAGCTGTTTTTT
14	-	once	TRBV7-2	TRBJ1-2	CASSLRDINYGYTF	TGTGCCAGCAGCTTAAGGGACATTAACTATGGCTACACCTTC
11	-	-	TRBV20-1	TRBJ1-2	CSAPYSYGYTF	TGCAGTGCCCCCTATAGCTATGGCTACACCTTC
14	-	-	TRBV14	TRBJ1-3	CASSLLFSGNTIYF	TGTGCCAGCAGTCTCCTGTTCTCTGGAAACACCATATATTTT
15	-	-	TRBV15	TRBJ1-3	CATSRVPGSGNTIYF	TGTGCCACCAGCAGAGTCCCAGGTTCTGGAAACACCATATATTTT
14	TRBD1	few	TRBV6-1	TRBJ2-1	CASSDGQGADEQFF	TGTGCCAGCAGTGACGGGCAGGGGGCAGATGAGCAGTTCTTC
13	-	-	TRBV11-3	TRBJ1-1	CASSLDYWSEAFF	TGTGCCAGCAGCTTAGACTACTGGAGTGAAGCTTTCTTT
17	TRBD2	-	TRBV5-4	TRBJ2-5	CASSLPSGGARGETQYF	TGTGCCAGCAGCTTGCCTAGCGGGGGGGCCAGGGGAGAGACCCAGTACTTC
13	-	-	TRBV5-6	TRBJ2-7	CASSLVSGDEQYF	TGTGCCAGCAGCTTGGTGTCGGGAGACGAGCAGTACTTC
16	TRBD2	-	TRBV27	TRBJ2-7	CASSLLTSGGVGEQYF	TGTGCCAGCAGTCTGTTGACTAGCGGGGGGGTGGGCGAGCAGTACTTC
13	-	-	TRBV18	TRBJ1-1	CASSPPLRSEAFF	TGTGCCAGCTCACCTCCTTTACGGAGTGAAGCTTTCTTT
14	-	-	TRBV6-1	TRBJ1-1	CASSEAPGGTEAFF	TGTGCCAGCAGTGAAGCCCCGGGGGGGACTGAAGCTTTCTTT
14	-	-	TRBV27	TRBJ1-5	CASSLLASNQPQHF	TGTGCCAGCAGTTTACTAGCTAGCAATCAGCCCCAGCATTTT
14	TRBD1	once	TRBV6-5	TRBJ1-6	CASSSTGRNSPLHF	TGTGCCAGCAGTTCGACAGGGCGAAATTCACCCCTCCACTTT
17	TRBD2	-	TRBV4-1	TRBJ2-1	CASSQKPAGEGDNEQFF	TGCGCCAGCAGCCAAAAGCCCGCGGGGGAAGGCGACAATGAGCAGTTCTTC
14	-	-	TRBV5-4	TRBJ2-1	CASSLGWGPNEQFF	TGTGCCAGCAGCTTGGGGTGGGGGCCCAATGAGCAGTTCTTC
13	-	few	TRBV12-3/TRBV12-4	TRBJ1-5	CASSAPVEQPQHF	TGTGCCAGCAGTGCCCCGGTTGAGCAGCCCCAGCATTTT
17	TRBD1	-	TRBV6-1	TRBJ1-5	CASSVYPGQPHNQPQHF	TGTGCCAGCAGTGTTTACCCGGGACAGCCACACAATCAGCCCCAGCATTTT
16	TRBD1	-	TRBV6-4	TRBJ1-2	CASTDRVEIRNHGYTF	TGTGCCAGCACGGACAGGGTTGAGATCAGGAACCATGGCTACACCTTC
14	-	-	TRBV6-5	TRBJ2-3	CASKMGLSTDTQYF	TGTGCCAGCAAAATGGGGCTCAGCACAGATACGCAGTATTTT
18	-	few	TRBV7-2	TRBJ1-5	CASSSGIGRASSGQPQHF	TGTGCCAGCAGCTCCGGAATAGGACGGGCTTCTAGCGGTCAGCCCCAGCATTTT
12	TRBD1	-	TRBV12-3/TRBV12-4	TRBJ1-2	CASSSRQGGYTF	TGTGCCAGCAGTTCTCGACAGGGTGGCTACACCTTC
16	-	-	TRBV2	TRBJ1-5	CASSERAGAQRQPQHF	TGTGCCAGCAGTGAAAGGGCAGGGGCGCAAAGGCAGCCCCAGCATTTT
13	-	-	TRBV19	TRBJ2-3	CASRTTSTDTQYF	TGTGCCAGTCGGACTACTAGCACAGATACGCAGTATTTT
14	TRBD1	-	TRBV5-1	TRBJ1-4	CASSPGQSNEKLFF	TGCGCCAGCAGCCCGGGACAGTCTAATGAAAAACTGTTTTTT
16	-	-	TRBV18	TRBJ1-1	CASSPSPQASEAEAFF	TGTGCCAGCTCACCCTCCCCTCAGGCCTCGGAGGCTGAAGCTTTCTTT
12	-	-	TRBV2	TRBJ1-2	CASSEQGSGYTF	TGTGCCAGCAGTGAACAGGGAAGTGGCTACACCTTC
15	-	-	TRBV2	TRBJ1-4	CASTPSEGYGEKLFF	TGTGCCAGCACCCCGTCGGAGGGCTATGGCGAAAAACTGTTTTTT
15	TRBD2	-	TRBV5-1	TRBJ2-7	CASKEAGGPSYEQYF	TGCGCCAGCAAGGAAGCGGGGGGTCCCTCCTACGAGCAGTACTTC
15	TRBD2	once	TRBV5-1	TRBJ2-7	CASSLTGGPLYEQYF	TGCGCCAGCAGCTTAACGGGGGGGCCCTTGTACGAGCAGTACTTC
14	-	-	TRBV7-9	TRBJ2-2	CASGPRWNTGELFF	TGTGCCAGCGGCCCCCGCTGGAACACCGGGGAGCTGTTTTTT
17	TRBD1	-	TRBV6-4	TRBJ2-5	CASSEWDRGLLLETQYF	TGTGCCAGCAGTGAATGGGACAGGGGGCTCCTCCTGGAGACCCAGTACTTC
16	TRBD1	few	TRBV7-2	TRBJ1-4	CASSLYGQGAGEKLFF	TGTGCCAGCAGCTTATATGGACAGGGGGCTGGTGAAAAACTGTTTTTT
14	-	-	TRBV2	TRBJ1-2	CASRALLQGNGYTF	TGTGCCAGCAGAGCACTCCTACAGGGTAATGGCTACACCTTC
16	-	few	TRBV27	TRBJ1-2	CASSSISRGGWYGYTF	TGTGCCAGCAGTTCCATTAGCCGGGGGGGTTGGTATGGCTACACCTTC
16	-	-	TRBV5-1	TRBJ1-3	CASSLTGSLSGNTIYF	TGCGCCAGCAGCTTGACAGGATCCCTCTCTGGAAACACCATATATTTT
17	TRBD1	-	TRBV6-2/TRBV6-3	TRBJ1-5	CASSYVSGQEINQPQHF	TGTGCCAGCAGTTACGTTTCCGGACAGGAGATCAATCAGCCCCAGCATTTT
13	-	-	TRBV2	TRBJ2-1	CASRVDSNNEQFF	TGTGCCAGCAGGGTGGACTCGAACAATGAGCAGTTCTTC
14	TRBD1	once	TRBV29-1	TRBJ2-2	CSVEGQGGTGELFF	TGCAGCGTTGAGGGACAGGGCGGAACCGGGGAGCTGTTTTTT
14	-	-	TRBV2	TRBJ1-4	CASSGRGTNEKLFF	TGTGCCAGCAGTGGAAGGGGGACTAATGAAAAACTGTTTTTT
15	-	-	TRBV6-5	TRBJ1-1	CASGGRGALSPEAFF	TGTGCCAGCGGGGGGAGGGGCGCGTTGAGCCCTGAGGCTTTCTTT
15	TRBD1	-	TRBV7-2	TRBJ1-6	CASSPRDSPNSPLHF	TGTGCCAGCAGCCCTCGGGACAGCCCTAATTCACCCCTCCACTTT
16	TRBD1	-	TRBV4-3	TRBJ2-2	CASSQDPRGYTGELFF	TGCGCCAGCAGCCAAGATCCCAGGGGGTATACCGGGGAGCTGTTTTTT
15	TRBD2	-	TRBV6-2/TRBV6-3	TRBJ2-1	CASSSSSGGASAKFF	TGTGCCAGCAGTTCTTCTAGCGGGGGGGCCTCTGCTAAGTTCTTC